Listed here are 21 T cell receptor beta chains from one sample, sequenced in a study of cytomegalovirus exposure and HLA in healthy donors. Primers included in the PCR were 60 Vbeta and 13 Jbeta primers. Here immunoSEQ multiplex PCR was the method, and the copy in TCRdb shows in-frame clones only, minus some. The top ten clones hold over 1% of a sample with 200,000 to 250,000 clones, more than 75% of them seen once. Material: PBMCs. Receptors originate from a human donor in good health.

DNA for the CDR3: TGTGCCAGCAGCTTAGCCCAGGGCTATGGGGGCTACACCTTC. This encodes CASSLAQGYGGYTF. The chain combines TRBV7-8 with TRBJ1-2, with D possibly being TRBD1 (5 bases). This CDR3 region has 14 residues. V was clipped by 0 bases and J by 8 bases, with 13 bases between them. Germline V gene data show CDR1 as SGHVS and CDR2 as FQNEAQ.

The V and J genes are TRBV4-2 and TRBJ1-4; D gene unclear. The V and J ends lost 0 bases and 2 bases respectively, with 7 bases between them. Germline lookup yields CDR1 LGHNA and CDR2 YNFKEQ. The CDR3 runs to 15 residues. The CDR3 sequence is CASSQDSGTNEKLFF. CDR3 DNA: TGTGCCAGCAGCCAAGATTCGGGGACTAATGAAAAACTGTTTTTT.

The rearrangement joins TRBV28 to TRBJ2-7; D may be TRBD2 (6 bases). CDR1 is MDHEN, CDR2 SYDVKM, per germline. Trimming took 5 bases from V and 1 from J, leaving 12 bases between them. The CDR3 extends over 14 amino acids. The CDR3 DNA sequence: TGTGCCAGCAGTCGTAGCGGTACGTCCTACGAGCAGTACTTC. Protein sequence: CASSRSGTSYEQYF. Together with reference TRBV28 and TRBJ2-7, the CDR3 gives the full variable domain: DVKVTQSSRYLVKRTGEKVFLECVQDMDHENMFWYRQDPGLGLRLIYFSYDVKMKEKGDIPEGYSVSREKKERFSLILESASTNQTSMYLCASSRSGTSYEQYFGPGTRLTVT.

This chain connects TRBV4-1 to TRBJ2-7; 7 bases align to TRBD2. This CDR3 region has 19 residues. Trimming removed 1 base from V and 5 bases from J; junction bases left unmatched: 20. CDR1 MGHRA and CDR2 YSYEKL come from the germline V gene. CDR3 DNA: TGCGCCAGCAGCCAAGTACTAGGGCCTAGCGGAGGCGACTCTGACGAGCAGTACTTC. This translates into CASSQVLGPSGGDSDEQYF.

The V and J genes are TRBV13 and TRBJ2-7; possibly TRBD1 for D (6 bases). Germline loops: CDR1 PRHDT, CDR2 FYEKMQ (reference sequence). The CDR3 is 12 amino acids. The ends were cut back, 5 bases at V and 4 bases at J, with 9 bases in the middle. The DNA for the CDR3 is TGTGCCAGCAGCCGGACAGCTTACGAGCAGTACTTC. Encoded protein: CASSRTAYEQYF.

The chain carries TRBV7-8 and TRBJ2-5; TRBD2 matches at 11 bases. Germline lookup yields CDR1 SGHVS and CDR2 FQNEAQ. This CDR3 region has 16 residues. V gave up 4 bases and J gave up 4 bases; unmatched junction bases: 8. The CDR3 spells CASSSALAGVRETQYF. The CDR3 DNA is TGTGCCAGCAGCTCAGCACTAGCGGGAGTTCGAGAGACCCAGTACTTC.

This chain connects TRBV30 to TRBJ2-5; TRBD2 aligns across 12 bases. The CDR3 covers 18 residues. The germline V gene has CDR1 GTSNPN and CDR2 SVGIG (reference sequence). V gave up 2 bases and J gave up 5 bases; unmatched junction bases: 15. The CDR3 region has the DNA TGTGCCTGGAGTTTGACTAGCGGGAGAGGGCGTAAGACGGAGACCCAGTACTTC. It codes for CAWSLTSGRGRKTETQYF.

This rearrangement joins TRBV19 to TRBJ2-6; weak D call: TRBD1 (5 bases). Germline CDR1 LNHDA, CDR2 SQIVND (reference sequence). CDR3 length equals 16 residues. Trimming shortened V by 5 bases and J by 0 bases, and 11 bases separated the two germline ends. CDR3 DNA: TGTGCCAGTAGTGATGACAGCCCCTCTGGGGCCAACGTCCTGACTTTC. Translating it yields CASSDDSPSGANVLTF.

The CDR3, as DNA: TGTGCCAGCACCCGAGCACTAGATAGGACCGGGGAGCTGTTTTTT. It codes for CASTRALDRTGELFF. This chain links TRBV2 with TRBJ2-2; tentatively, D is TRBD2 (5 bases). The CDR3 sequence is 15 residues long. Germline lookup yields CDR1 SNHLY and CDR2 FYNNEI. V lost 7 bases and J lost 5, with 17 bases in between.

This clone was detected only once. The J gene is TRBJ1-1, the V gene TRBV7-2; D is unresolved. This CDR3 contains 13 residues. Germline CDR1 is SGHTA and CDR2 is FQGNSA. Trimming pared 5 bases from V and 7 bases from J, leaving 14 bases between. The CDR3 DNA follows: TGTGCCAGCAGCCCGCCCGGGTACCATGAAGCTTTCTTT. This codes for CASSPPGYHEAFF.

The rearrangement links TRBV7-8 to TRBJ2-7; 7 nucleotides match TRBD2. Germline CDR1 reads SGHVS; CDR2 reads FQNEAQ. The ends lost 4 bases at V and 9 bases at J; junction bases unmatched: 12. This CDR3 is 14 amino acids long. In nucleotides, the CDR3 is TGTGCCAGCAGCTCCTACGAGTCGCCGGGGGGGCAGTACTTC. Residues: CASSSYESPGGQYF.

The rearrangement joins TRBV11-2 to TRBJ2-7; perhaps TRBD1 as D (6 bases). Per germline, CDR1 SGHAT and CDR2 FQNNGV. The CDR3 spans 16 residues. Trimming took off 2 bases at V and 0 bases at J, with 14 bases between the two ends. In DNA, the CDR3 is TGTGCCAGCAGCTTATTAGGGGGAATGAGCTCCTACGAGCAGTACTTC. Amino acid sequence: CASSLLGGMSSYEQYF. Complete variable domain (other parts from reference TRBV11-2 and TRBJ2-7): EAGVAQSPRYKIIEKRQSVAFWCNPISGHATLYWYQQILGQGPKLLIQFQNNGVVDDSQLPKDRFSAERLKGVDSTLKIQPAKLEDSAVYLCASSLLGGMSSYEQYFGPGTRLTVT.

The V call is TRBV29-1, the J call TRBJ2-5; D remains unclear. The DNA end is a closer match to TRBJ2-7, so the J assignment may be wrong. CDR3 length: 14 amino acids. Germline lookup yields CDR1 SQVTM and CDR2 ANQGSEA. CDR3 loop: CSVVPSEKAYEQYF. In DNA, the CDR3 is TGCAGCGTTGTACCCAGCGAGAAGGCCTACGAGCAGTACTTC.

This clone has only a few counts. The chain joins TRBV19 to TRBJ2-2; 9 positions match TRBD2. V lost 3 bases and J lost 5; bases outside the gene matches: 4. CDR1 is LNHDA and CDR2 is SQIVND in the germline V gene (reference sequence). The CDR3 loop spans 15 amino acids. CDR3 in amino acids: CASSISGSGTGELFF. CDR3 nucleotides: TGTGCCAGTAGTATTAGCGGGAGCGGGACCGGGGAGCTGTTTTTT. Using reference TRBV19 and TRBJ2-2 for the parts outside the CDR3, the full variable domain is DGGITQSPKYLFRKEGQNVTLSCEQNLNHDAMYWYRQDPGQGLRLIYYSQIVNDFQKGDIAEGYSVSREKKESFPLTVTSAQKNPTAFYLCASSISGSGTGELFFGEGSRLTVL.

The rearrangement joins TRBV5-8 to TRBJ2-3, with D possibly matching TRBD1 (6 bases). Germline V CDR1 and CDR2: SGHTS, YDEGEE. There are 15 residues in the CDR3. With 3 bases removed from V and 3 bases from J, the gap between germline ends came to 14 bases. In DNA, the CDR3 is TGTGCCAGCAGCTACTTGACAGGAGGAACAGATACGCAGTATTTT. This sequence encodes CASSYLTGGTDTQYF.

This clone was detected only once. The V call is TRBV4-1, the J call TRBJ1-1; TRBD1 might be the D (5 bases). This CDR3 is built from 16 residues. V was trimmed by 0 bases and J by 0 bases, leaving 11 bases between them. Germline V gene data show CDR1 as MGHRA and CDR2 as YSYEKL. The CDR3 DNA reads as TGCGCCAGCAGCCAAGATCGGGGGGGTATGAACACTGAAGCTTTCTTT. Its protein product is CASSQDRGGMNTEAFF.

The chain recombines TRBV25-1 with TRBJ1-2; D may be TRBD1 (6 bases). The CDR3 length is 15 residues. Germline V gives CDR1 MGHDK, CDR2 SYGVNS. Trimming shortened V by 4 bases and J by 5 bases, and 17 bases separated the two germline ends. The CDR3 here is CASSGWDIKKYGYTF. CDR3 DNA: TGTGCCAGCAGTGGCTGGGACATTAAGAAGTATGGCTACACCTTC.

The chain has TRBV5-1 and TRBJ1-6; the D is unclear. V gave up 3 bases and J gave up 0 bases, with 7 bases separating them. From germline, CDR1 is SGHRS and CDR2 YFSETQ. The CDR3 loop spans 15 amino acids. CDR3: CASSSQSSYNSPLHF. The DNA for the CDR3 is TGCGCCAGCAGCTCACAGAGCTCCTATAATTCACCCCTCCACTTT.

This chain joins TRBV5-4 and TRBJ2-7, with a possible D match to TRBD2 (7 bases). The CDR3 covers 14 residues. Per germline, CDR1 SGHNT and CDR2 YYREEE (reference sequence). V was pared by 4 bases and J by 7 bases, with 18 bases between. The CDR3 loop is CASSRPGGGTEQYF. The DNA of the CDR3 is TGTGCCAGCAGCCGGCCGGGGGGCGGGACTGAGCAGTACTTC.

V and J are TRBV4-2 and TRBJ2-6; 9 bases are shared with TRBD1. The germline CDR1 and CDR2 sequences are LGHNA and YNFKEQ. The CDR3 totals 16 residues. Unmatched junction bases numbered 9, after V lost 4 bases and J lost 8 bases. CDR3 in DNA: TGTGCCAGCAGCCGCCCGGACAGGGGAAGGACCAACGTCCTGACTTTC. Amino acid sequence: CASSRPDRGRTNVLTF.

This chain connects TRBV7-9 to TRBJ2-2, with a weak D call TRBD1 (5 bases). CDR3 size: 15 residues. The germline V and J ends were trimmed by 3 bases and 6 bases, with 14 bases remaining between them. The germline V gene encodes CDR1 SEHNR and CDR2 FQNEAQ (reference sequence). CDR3 in DNA: TGTGCCAGCAGCTTTGGCAGGGTACCCGCCGGGGAGCTGTTTTTT. As protein: CASSFGRVPAGELFF. The variable domain in full, completed from reference TRBV7-9 and TRBJ2-2, reads DTGVSQNPRHKITKRGQNVTFRCDPISEHNRLYWYRQTLGQGPEFLTYFQNEAQLEKSRLLSDRFSAERPKGSFSTLEIQRTEQGDSAMYLCASSFGRVPAGELFFGEGSRLTVL.